The rows below give T cell receptor beta chains drawn from one sample of a study of patients and donors after allogeneic stem cell transplantation. From the RT-PCR reads, TCRdb called clonotypes with MiXCR, one entry per CDR3 protein. The top ten clones hold about 35% of a sample with roughly 190,000 distinct CDR3 sequences, 41% of them seen once. Sequencing input: blood, either unsorted or a sorted T cell fraction (not recorded which). These receptors all come from a human donor who was either an allogeneic HSCT recipient or a stem cell or donor lymphocyte infusion donor (not recorded which). It is not recorded whose cells these are; they may come from a transplant donor. The CDR3 runs from the conserved cysteine through the conserved F or W. D genes are given only for firm matches. Clone size is not always given. Where it is, it says once, few, many or a class for expanded clones.

NA | TRBD1 | TRBJ1-1 | TRBV20-1 | CSAPYRGRDTEAFF | TGCAGTGCCCCTTACAGGGGGCGCGATACTGAAGCTTTCTTT
NA | NA | TRBJ2-2 | TRBV12-3/TRBV12-4 | CASSFAENTGELFF | TGTGCCAGCAGTTTCGCAGAGAACACCGGGGAGCTGTTTTTT
NA | TRBD1 | TRBJ2-1 | TRBV12-3/TRBV12-4 | CASSSLTGLRHEQFF | TGTGCCAGCAGTTCCTTGACAGGGCTAAGGCATGAGCAGTTCTTC
once | TRBD1 | TRBJ2-4 | TRBV20-1 | CSEPGQGDIQYF | TGCAGTGAGCCGGGACAGGGGGACATTCAGTACTTC
NA | NA | TRBJ1-3 | TRBV29-1 | CSVEVWQLDSGNTMYF | TGCAGCGTTGAGGTGTGGCAGTTAGACTCTGGAAACACCATGTATTTT
NA | NA | TRBJ1-2 | TRBV28 | CASSWDNYGYTF | TGTGCCAGCAGTTGGGACAACTATGGCTACACCTTC
NA | NA | TRBJ1-5 | TRBV18 | CASSPRVRDQPQHF | TGTGCCAGCTCACCACGGGTCCGCGATCAGCCCCAGCATTTT
NA | NA | TRBJ1-2 | TRBV7-2 | CASSLGRTLNYGYTF | TGTGCCAGCAGCTTAGGACGAACTCTTAACTATGGCTACACCTTC
few | TRBD2 | TRBJ2-1 | TRBV7-3 | CASSLTGTSDSAYNEQFF | TGTGCCAGCAGCTTAACCGGGACTAGCGATTCCGCCTACAATGAGCAGTTCTTC
few | TRBD1 | TRBJ2-7 | TRBV5-1 | CASSPGQGLGEQYF | TGCGCCAGCAGCCCGGGACAGGGCCTTGGGGAGCAGTACTTC
NA | TRBD1 | TRBJ2-7 | TRBV6-4 | CASTKDRDCQDEQYF | TGTGCCAGCACCAAGGACAGGGACTGTCAAGACGAGCAGTACTTC
NA | NA | TRBJ1-2 | TRBV3-1 | CASSQDGFGYGYTF | TGTGCCAGCAGCCAAGACGGGTTCGGCTATGGCTACACCTTC
NA | NA | TRBJ1-4 | TRBV12-3/TRBV12-4 | CASSLRQGGEKLFF | TGTGCCAGCAGTCTAAGGCAGGGCGGTGAAAAACTGTTTTTT
NA | NA | TRBJ2-7 | TRBV5-1 | CASSLGGQGNEQYF | TGCGCCAGCAGCTTGGGTGGCCAGGGAAACGAGCAGTACTTC
few | TRBD1 | TRBJ1-5 | TRBV7-9 | CASSSDRGQDQPQHF | TGTGCCAGCAGCTCTGACAGGGGCCAGGATCAGCCCCAGCATTTT
NA | TRBD1 | TRBJ1-2 | TRBV12-3/TRBV12-4 | CASSLAKGAVGYTF | TGTGCCAGCAGTTTAGCGAAGGGGGCGGTTGGCTACACCTTC
few | NA | TRBJ1-1 | TRBV29-1 | CSVAPGHSNTEAFF | TGCAGCGTTGCTCCGGGACACTCGAACACTGAAGCTTTCTTT
NA | NA | TRBJ1-6 | TRBV4-3 | CASSQSGSLFNSPLHF | TGCGCCAGCAGCCAGTCCGGGTCCCTCTTTAATTCACCCCTCCACTTT
NA | TRBD1 | TRBJ2-3 | TRBV6-5 | CASGRRQGPTDTQYF | TGTGCCAGCGGCCGAAGACAGGGGCCGACAGATACGCAGTATTTT
NA | NA | TRBJ1-1 | TRBV9 | CASSVVRQPNTEAFF | TGTGCCAGCAGCGTAGTTCGGCAGCCGAACACTGAAGCTTTCTTT